This TCR beta chain was found in a study of shared clonotypes between healthy human individuals. From germline, CDR1 is SGDLS and CDR2 YYNGEE. The CDR3 is made up of 16 amino acids. With V trimmed by 0 bases and J by 4 bases, 5 bases remained unmatched. Using immunoSEQ multiplex PCR, the repertoire was profiled, and TCRdb retains in-frame clones only, with some absent. This sample has over a million clones; approximately 80% occur once, and the top ten carry 0.5% to 0.6%. Sequenced input: memory CD4+ T cells from PBMCs. Subset described: CD45RA-negative fraction. J is TRBJ2-5 and V is TRBV9, with 11 bases lining up with TRBD1. The receptor was isolated from a man aged 18-30 years in good health. Some clones in this sample may be carry-over from other donors' samples. Here the CDR3 reads CASSVVVGQGGETQYF. The CDR3 DNA sequence: TGTGCCAGCAGCGTAGTCGTGGGACAGGGGGGAGAGACCCAGTACTTC.